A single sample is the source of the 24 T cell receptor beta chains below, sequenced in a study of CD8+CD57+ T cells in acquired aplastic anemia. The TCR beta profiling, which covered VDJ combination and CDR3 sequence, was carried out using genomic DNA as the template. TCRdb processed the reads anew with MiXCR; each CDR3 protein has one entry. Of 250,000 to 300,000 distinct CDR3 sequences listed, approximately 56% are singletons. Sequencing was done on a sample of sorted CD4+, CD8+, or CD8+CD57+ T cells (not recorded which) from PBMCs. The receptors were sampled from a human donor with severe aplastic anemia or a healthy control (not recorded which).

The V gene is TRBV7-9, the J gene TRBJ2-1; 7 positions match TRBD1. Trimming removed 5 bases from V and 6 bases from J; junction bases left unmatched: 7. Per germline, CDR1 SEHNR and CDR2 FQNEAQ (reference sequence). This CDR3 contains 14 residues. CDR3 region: CASSPRPGGNEQFF. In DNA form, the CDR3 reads TGTGCCAGCAGCCCCCGGCCAGGGGGCAATGAGCAGTTCTTC.

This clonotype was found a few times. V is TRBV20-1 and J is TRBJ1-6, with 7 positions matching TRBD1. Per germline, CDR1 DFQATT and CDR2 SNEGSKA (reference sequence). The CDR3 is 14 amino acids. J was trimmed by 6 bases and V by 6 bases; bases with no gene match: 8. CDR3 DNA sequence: TGCAGTGCACCGCACAGGGGAGGTAATTCACCCCTCCACTTT. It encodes CSAPHRGGNSPLHF.

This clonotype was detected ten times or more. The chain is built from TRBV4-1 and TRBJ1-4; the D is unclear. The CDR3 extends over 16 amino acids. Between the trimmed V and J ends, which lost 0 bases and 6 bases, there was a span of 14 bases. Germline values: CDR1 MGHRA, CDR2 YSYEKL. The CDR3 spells CASSQDPSRGDEKLFF. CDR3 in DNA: TGCGCCAGCAGCCAAGATCCGTCCCGCGGGGATGAAAAACTGTTTTTT.

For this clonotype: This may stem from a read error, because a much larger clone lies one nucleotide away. Here the CDR3 DNA reads TGTGCCAGCAGTTATGGGGGCGTATCCTACAATGAGCAGCTCTTC. It specifies CASSYGGVSYNEQLF. This rearrangement joins TRBV6-2 or TRBV6-3 to TRBJ2-1, with D possibly matching TRBD1 (6 bases). The germline V gene has CDR1 MNHEY and CDR2 SVGEGT. The CDR3 contains 15 residues.

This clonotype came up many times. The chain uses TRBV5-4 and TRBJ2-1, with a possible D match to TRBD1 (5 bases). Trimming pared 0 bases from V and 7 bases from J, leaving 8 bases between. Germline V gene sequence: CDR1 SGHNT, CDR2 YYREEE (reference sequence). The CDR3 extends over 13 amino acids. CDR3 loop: CASSLDQGNEQFF. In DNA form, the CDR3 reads TGTGCCAGCAGCTTGGACCAGGGTAATGAGCAGTTCTTC.

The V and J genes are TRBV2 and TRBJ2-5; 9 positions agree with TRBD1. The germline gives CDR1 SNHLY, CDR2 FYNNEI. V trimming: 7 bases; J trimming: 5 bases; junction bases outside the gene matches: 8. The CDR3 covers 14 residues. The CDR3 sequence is CASNMDRGWETQYF. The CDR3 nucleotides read TGTGCCAGCAATATGGACAGGGGTTGGGAGACCCAGTACTTC.

The CDR3 sequence: CAWSPASGGAGELFF. Written as DNA, the CDR3 is TGTGCCTGGAGTCCAGCTAGCGGGGGGGCCGGGGAGCTGTTTTTT. The rearrangement links TRBV30 to TRBJ2-2; 12 bases match TRBD2. Trimming at V came to 2 bases and at J to 6 bases, leaving 4 bases not matched to a gene. Germline-derived CDR1 and CDR2 are GTSNPN and SVGIG (reference sequence). This CDR3 has 15 residues. The variable domain in full, completed from reference TRBV30 and TRBJ2-2, reads SQTIHQWPATLVQPVGSPLSLECTVEGTSNPNLYWYRQAAGRGLQLLFYSVGIGQISSEVPQNLSASRPQDRQFILSSKKLLLSDSGFYLCAWSPASGGAGELFFGEGSRLTVL.

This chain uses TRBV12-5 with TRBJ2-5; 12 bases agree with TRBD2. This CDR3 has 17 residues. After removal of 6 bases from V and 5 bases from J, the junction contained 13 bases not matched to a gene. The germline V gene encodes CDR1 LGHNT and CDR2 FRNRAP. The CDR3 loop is CASGEGLAGVGEETQYF. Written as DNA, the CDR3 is TGTGCTAGTGGCGAGGGACTAGCGGGCGTAGGGGAGGAGACCCAGTACTTC.

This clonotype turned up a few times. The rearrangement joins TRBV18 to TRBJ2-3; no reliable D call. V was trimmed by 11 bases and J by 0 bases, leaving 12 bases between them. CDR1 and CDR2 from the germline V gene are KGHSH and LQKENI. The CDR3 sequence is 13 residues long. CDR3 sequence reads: CAASPSSTDTQYF. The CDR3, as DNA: TGTGCCGCTTCCCCAAGTAGCACAGATACGCAGTATTTT.

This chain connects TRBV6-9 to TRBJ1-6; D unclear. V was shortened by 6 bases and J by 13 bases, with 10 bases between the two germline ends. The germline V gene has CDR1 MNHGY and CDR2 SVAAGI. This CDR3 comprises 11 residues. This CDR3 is CASSRGMPLHF. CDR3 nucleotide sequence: TGTGCCAGCAGCCGCGGAATGCCCCTCCACTTT.

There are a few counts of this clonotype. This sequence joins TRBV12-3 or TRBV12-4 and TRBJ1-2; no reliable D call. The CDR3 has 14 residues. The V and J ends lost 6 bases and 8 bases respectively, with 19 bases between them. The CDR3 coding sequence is TGTGCCAGCAGCCCAGCGAGGCGGGTGGGAGGCTACACCTTC. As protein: CASSPARRVGGYTF.

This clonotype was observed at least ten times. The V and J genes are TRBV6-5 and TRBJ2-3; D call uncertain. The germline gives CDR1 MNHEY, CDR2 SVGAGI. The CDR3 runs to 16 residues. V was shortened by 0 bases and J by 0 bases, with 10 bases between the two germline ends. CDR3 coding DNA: TGTGCCAGCAGTTACTCGAGATTCGGCAGCACAGATACGCAGTATTTT. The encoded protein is CASSYSRFGSTDTQYF.

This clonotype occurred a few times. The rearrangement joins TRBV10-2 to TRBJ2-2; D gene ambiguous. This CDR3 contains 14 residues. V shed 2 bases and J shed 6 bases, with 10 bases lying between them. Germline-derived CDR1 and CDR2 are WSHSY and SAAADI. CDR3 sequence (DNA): TGCGCCAGCAGTGAGACAAGAGGATCCGGGGAGCTGTTTTTT. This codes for CASSETRGSGELFF.

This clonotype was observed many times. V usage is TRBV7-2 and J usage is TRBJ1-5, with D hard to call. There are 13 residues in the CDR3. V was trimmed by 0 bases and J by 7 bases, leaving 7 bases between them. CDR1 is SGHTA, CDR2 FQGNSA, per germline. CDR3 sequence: CASSLAPAQPQHF. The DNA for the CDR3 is TGTGCCAGCAGCTTAGCGCCGGCGCAGCCCCAGCATTTT.

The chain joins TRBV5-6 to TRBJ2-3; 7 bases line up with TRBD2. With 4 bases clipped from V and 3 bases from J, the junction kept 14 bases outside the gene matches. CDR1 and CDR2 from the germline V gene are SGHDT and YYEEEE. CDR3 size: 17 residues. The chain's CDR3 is CASSGWGGRGPTDTQYF. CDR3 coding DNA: TGTGCCAGCAGCGGATGGGGAGGGAGGGGCCCAACAGATACGCAGTATTTT. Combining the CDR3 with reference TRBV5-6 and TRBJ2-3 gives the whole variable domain DAGVTQSPTHLIKTRGQQVTLRCSPKSGHDTVSWYQQALGQGPQFIFQYYEEEERQRGNFPDRFSGHQFPNYSSELNVNALLLGDSALYLCASSGWGGRGPTDTQYFGPGTRLTVL.

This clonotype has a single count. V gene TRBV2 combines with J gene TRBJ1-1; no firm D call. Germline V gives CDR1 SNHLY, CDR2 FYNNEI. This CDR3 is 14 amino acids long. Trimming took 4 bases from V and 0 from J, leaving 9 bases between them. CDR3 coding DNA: TGTGCCAGCAGTGTAATACAGATGAACACTGAAGCTTTCTTT. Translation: CASSVIQMNTEAFF. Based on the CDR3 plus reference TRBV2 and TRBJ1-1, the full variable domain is EPEVTQTPSHQVTQMGQEVILRCVPISNHLYFYWYRQILGQKVEFLVSFYNNEISEKSEIFDDQFSVERPDGSNFTLKIRSTKLEDSAMYFCASSVIQMNTEAFFGQGTRLTVV.

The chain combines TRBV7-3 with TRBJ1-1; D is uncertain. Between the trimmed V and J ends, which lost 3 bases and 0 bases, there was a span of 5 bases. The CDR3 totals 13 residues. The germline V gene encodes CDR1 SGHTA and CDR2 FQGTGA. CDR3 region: CASSLSMNTEAFF. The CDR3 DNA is TGTGCCAGCAGCTTGTCAATGAACACTGAAGCTTTCTTT.

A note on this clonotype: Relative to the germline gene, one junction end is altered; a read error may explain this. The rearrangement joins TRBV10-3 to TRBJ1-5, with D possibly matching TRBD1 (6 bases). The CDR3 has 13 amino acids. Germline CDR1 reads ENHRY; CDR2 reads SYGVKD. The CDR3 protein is CASSEGETQPQHF. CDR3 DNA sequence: TGTGCCAGCAGTGAGGGGGAGACTCAGCCCCAGCATTTT.

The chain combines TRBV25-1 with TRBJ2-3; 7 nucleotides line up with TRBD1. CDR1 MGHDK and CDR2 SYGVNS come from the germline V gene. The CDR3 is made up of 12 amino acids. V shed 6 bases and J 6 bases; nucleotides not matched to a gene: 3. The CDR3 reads CASRRQGDTQYF. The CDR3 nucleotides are TGTGCCAGCAGAAGACAGGGCGATACGCAGTATTTT.

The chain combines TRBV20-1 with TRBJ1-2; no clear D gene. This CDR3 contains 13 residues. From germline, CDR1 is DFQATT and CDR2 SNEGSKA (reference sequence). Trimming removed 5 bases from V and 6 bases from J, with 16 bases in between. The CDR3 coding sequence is TGCAGTGCTCCCATTGCCTCCGGTGATGGCTACACCTTC. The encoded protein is CSAPIASGDGYTF.

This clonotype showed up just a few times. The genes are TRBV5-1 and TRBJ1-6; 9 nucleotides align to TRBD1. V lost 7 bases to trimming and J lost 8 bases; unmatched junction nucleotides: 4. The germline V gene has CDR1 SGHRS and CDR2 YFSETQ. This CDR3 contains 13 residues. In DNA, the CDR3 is TGCGCCAGCGGAAGGACAGGGGATTCACCCCTCCACTTT. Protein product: CASGRTGDSPLHF.

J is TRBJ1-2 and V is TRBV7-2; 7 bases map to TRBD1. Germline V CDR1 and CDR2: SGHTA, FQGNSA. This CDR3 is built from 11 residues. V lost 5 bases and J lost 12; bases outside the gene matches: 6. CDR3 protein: CASSMNRGNTF. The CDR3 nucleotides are TGTGCCAGCAGCATGAACAGGGGAAACACCTTC.

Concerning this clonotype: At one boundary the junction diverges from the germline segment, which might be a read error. As DNA, the CDR3 is TGTGCCAGCAGCTTTAATGTGTACTCCTACGAGCAGTACTTC. The encoded protein is CASSFNVYSYEQYF. The V call is TRBV5-1, the J call TRBJ2-7; D uncertain. CDR1 is SGHRS, CDR2 YFSETQ, per germline. CDR3 length equals 14 residues.

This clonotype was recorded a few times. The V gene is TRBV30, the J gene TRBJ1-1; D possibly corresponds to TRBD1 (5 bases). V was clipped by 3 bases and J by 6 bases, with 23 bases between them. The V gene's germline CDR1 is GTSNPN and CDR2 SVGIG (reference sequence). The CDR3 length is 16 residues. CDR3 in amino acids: CAWSPMSANRDAEAFF. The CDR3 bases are TGTGCCTGGAGCCCCATGAGTGCGAATCGGGACGCTGAAGCTTTCTTT.